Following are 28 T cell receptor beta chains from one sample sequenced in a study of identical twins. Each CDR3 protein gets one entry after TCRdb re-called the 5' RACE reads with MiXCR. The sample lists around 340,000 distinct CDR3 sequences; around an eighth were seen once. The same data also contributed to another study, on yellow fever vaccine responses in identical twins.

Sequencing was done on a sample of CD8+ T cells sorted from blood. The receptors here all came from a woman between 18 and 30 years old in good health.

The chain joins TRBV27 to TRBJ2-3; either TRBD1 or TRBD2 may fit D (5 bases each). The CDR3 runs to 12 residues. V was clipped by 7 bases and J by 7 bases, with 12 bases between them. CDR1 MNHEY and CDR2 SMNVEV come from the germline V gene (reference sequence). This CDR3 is CASIGTRHTQYF. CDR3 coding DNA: TGTGCCAGCATTGGGACCCGGCATACGCAGTATTTT.

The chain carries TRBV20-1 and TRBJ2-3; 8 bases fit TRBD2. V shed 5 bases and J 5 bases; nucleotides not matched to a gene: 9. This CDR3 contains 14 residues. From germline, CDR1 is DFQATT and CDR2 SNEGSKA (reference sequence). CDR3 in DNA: TGCAGTGCTGCAACTAGCGGTAGGAAAGATACGCAGTATTTT. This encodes CSAATSGRKDTQYF.

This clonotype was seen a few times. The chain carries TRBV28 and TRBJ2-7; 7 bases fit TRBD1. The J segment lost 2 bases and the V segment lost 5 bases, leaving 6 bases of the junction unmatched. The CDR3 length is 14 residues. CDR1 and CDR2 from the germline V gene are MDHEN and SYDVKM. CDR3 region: CASSTDRRAYEQYV. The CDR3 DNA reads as TGTGCCAGCAGTACGGACAGGCGAGCCTACGAGCAGTACGTC.

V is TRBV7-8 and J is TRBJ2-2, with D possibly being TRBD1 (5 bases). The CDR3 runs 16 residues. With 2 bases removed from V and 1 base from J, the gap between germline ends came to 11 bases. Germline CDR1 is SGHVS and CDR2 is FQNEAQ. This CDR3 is CASSLQERGNTGELFF. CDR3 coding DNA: TGTGCCAGCAGCTTACAGGAAAGGGGGAACACCGGGGAGCTGTTTTTT. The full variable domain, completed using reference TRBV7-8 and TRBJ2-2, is GAGVSQSPRYKVAKRGQDVALRCDPISGHVSLFWYQQALGQGPEFLTYFQNEAQLDKSGLPSDRFFAERPEGSVSTLKIQRTQQEDSAVYLCASSLQERGNTGELFFGEGSRLTVL.

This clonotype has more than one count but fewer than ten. DNA of the CDR3: TGCAGCGTTGAAGCAGGGGGCATCTACGAGCAGTACTTC. Its translation is CSVEAGGIYEQYF. The chain joins TRBV29-1 to TRBJ2-7; 8 bases are a match to TRBD1. Germline CDR1 reads SQVTM; CDR2 reads ANQGSEA. This CDR3 spans 13 amino acids. After removal of 1 base from V and 3 bases from J, the junction contained 2 bases not matched to a gene.

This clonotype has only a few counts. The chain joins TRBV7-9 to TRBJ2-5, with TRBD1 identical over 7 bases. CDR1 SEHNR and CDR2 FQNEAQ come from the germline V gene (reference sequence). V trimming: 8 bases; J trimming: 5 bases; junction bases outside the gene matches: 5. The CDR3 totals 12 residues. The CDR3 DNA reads TGTGCCAGCCAAGGGGGCCGGGAGACCCAGTACTTC. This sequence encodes CASQGGRETQYF.

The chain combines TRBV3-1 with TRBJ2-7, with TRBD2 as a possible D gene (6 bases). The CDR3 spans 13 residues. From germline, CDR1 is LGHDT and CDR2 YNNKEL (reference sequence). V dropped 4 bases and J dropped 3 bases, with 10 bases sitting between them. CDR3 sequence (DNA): TGTGCCAGCAGCCCGGGACTGAACTACGAGCAGTACTTC. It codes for CASSPGLNYEQYF.

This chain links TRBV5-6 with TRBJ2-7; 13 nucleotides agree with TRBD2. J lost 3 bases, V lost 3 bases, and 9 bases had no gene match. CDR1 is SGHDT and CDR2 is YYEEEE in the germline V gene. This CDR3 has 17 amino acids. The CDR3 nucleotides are TGTGCCAGCAGCTCCCCGACCGGGACTAGCGGGGTCTACGAGCAGTACTTC. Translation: CASSSPTGTSGVYEQYF.

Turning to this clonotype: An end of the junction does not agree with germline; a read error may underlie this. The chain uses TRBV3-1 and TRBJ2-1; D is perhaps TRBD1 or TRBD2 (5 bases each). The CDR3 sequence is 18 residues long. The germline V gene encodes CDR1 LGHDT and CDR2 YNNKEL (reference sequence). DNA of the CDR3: TGTGCCTGCAGCAAAGAGCTGACACAGACAGTGGGACACAATGAGCAGTTCTTC. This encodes CACSKELTQTVGHNEQFF.

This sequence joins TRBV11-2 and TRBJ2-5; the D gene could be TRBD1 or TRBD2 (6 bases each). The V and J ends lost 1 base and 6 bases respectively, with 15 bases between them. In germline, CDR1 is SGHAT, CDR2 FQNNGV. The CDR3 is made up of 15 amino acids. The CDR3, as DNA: TGTGCCAGCAGCTTAGGGTCCGGGGGCAAGAAGACCCAGTACTTC. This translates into CASSLGSGGKKTQYF.

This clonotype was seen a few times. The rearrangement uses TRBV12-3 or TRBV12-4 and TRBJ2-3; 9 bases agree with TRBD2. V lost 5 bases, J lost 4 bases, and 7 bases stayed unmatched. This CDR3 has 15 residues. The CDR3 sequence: CASSKAAGGSDTQYF. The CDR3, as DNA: TGTGCCAGCAGTAAGGCAGCGGGAGGTTCAGATACGCAGTATTTT.

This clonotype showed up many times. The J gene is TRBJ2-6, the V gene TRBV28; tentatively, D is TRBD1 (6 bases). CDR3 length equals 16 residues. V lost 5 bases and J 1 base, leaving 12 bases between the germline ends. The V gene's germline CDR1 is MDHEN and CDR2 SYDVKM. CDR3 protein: CASSPDSFSGANVLTF. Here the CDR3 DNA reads TGTGCCAGCAGTCCGGACAGTTTTTCTGGGGCCAACGTCCTGACTTTC.

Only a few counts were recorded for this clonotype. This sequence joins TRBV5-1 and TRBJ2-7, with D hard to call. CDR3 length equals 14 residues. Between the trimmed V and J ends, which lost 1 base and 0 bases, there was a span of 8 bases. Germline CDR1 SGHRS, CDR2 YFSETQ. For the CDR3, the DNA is TGCGCCAGCAGCTTGATAGGGTCCTCCTACGAGCAGTACTTC. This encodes CASSLIGSSYEQYF.

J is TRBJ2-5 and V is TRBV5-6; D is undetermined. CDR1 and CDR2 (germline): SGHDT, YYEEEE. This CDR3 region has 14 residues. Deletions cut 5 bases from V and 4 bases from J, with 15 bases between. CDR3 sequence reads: CASSLRRVGETQYF. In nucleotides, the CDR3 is TGTGCCAGCAGTCTGAGGAGAGTCGGAGAGACCCAGTACTTC.

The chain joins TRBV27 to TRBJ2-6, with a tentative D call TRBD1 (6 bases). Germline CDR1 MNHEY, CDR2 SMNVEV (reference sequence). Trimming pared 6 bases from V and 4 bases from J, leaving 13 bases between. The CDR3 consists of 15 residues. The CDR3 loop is CASRIQGSGANVLTF. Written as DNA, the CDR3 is TGTGCCAGCAGGATACAGGGCTCCGGGGCCAACGTCCTGACTTTC.

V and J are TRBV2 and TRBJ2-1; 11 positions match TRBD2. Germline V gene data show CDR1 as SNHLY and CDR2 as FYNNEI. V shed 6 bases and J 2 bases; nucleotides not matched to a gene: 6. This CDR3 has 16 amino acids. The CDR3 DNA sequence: TGTGCCAGCAGGCCCACTAGCGGGAGCCCCTACAATGAGCAGTTCTTC. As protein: CASRPTSGSPYNEQFF.

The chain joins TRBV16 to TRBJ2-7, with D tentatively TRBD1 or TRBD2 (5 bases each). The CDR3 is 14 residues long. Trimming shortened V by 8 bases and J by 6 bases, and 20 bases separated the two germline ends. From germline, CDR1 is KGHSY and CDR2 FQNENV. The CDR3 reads CASGGGGADVEQYF. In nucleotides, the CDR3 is TGTGCCAGCGGGGGTGGCGGCGCCGATGTCGAGCAGTACTTC.

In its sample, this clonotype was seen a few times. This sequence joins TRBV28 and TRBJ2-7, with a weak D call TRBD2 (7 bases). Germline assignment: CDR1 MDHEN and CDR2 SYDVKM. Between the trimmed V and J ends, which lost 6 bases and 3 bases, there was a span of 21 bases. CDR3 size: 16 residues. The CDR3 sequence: CASSTDRGAPLYEQYV. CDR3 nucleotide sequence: TGTGCCAGCAGCACAGACCGGGGGGCGCCCCTCTACGAGCAGTACGTC.

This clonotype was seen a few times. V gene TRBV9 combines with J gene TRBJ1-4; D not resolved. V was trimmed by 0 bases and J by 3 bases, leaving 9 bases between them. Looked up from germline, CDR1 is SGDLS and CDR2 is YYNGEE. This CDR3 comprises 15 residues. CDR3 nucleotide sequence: TGTGCCAGCAGCGTAGGTGGGAGTTCTAATGAAAAACTGTTTTTT. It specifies CASSVGGSSNEKLFF.

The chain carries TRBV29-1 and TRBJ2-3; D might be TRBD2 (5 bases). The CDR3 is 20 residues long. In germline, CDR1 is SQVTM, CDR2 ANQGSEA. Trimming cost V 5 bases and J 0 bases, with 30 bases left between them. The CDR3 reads CSVFSTKLDQNLPSTDTQYF. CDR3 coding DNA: TGCAGCGTTTTCTCAACCAAACTAGACCAAAACTTACCAAGCACAGATACGCAGTATTTT.

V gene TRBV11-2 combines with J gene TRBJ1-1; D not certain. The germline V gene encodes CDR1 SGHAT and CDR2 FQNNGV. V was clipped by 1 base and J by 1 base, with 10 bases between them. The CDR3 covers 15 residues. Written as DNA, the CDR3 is TGTGCCAGCAGCTTAGGCCAATACAGGAACACTGAAGCTTTCTTT. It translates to CASSLGQYRNTEAFF.

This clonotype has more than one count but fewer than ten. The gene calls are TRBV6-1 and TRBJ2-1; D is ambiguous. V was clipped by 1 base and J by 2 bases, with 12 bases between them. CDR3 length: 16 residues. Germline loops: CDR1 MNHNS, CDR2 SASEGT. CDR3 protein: CASSEGVGYPYNEQFF. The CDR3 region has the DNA TGTGCCAGCAGTGAAGGGGTGGGTTACCCCTACAATGAGCAGTTCTTC.

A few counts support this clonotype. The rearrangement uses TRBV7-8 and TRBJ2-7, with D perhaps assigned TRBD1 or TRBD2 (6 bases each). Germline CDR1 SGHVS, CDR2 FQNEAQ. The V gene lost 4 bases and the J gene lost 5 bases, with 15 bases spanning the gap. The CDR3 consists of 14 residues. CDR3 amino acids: CASSWGAMLDEQYF. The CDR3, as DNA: TGTGCCAGCAGCTGGGGGGCTATGTTGGACGAGCAGTACTTC.

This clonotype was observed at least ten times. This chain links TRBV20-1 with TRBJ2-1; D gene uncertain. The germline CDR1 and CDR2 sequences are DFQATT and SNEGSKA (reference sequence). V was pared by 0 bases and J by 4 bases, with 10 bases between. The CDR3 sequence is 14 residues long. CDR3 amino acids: CSARDLAHYNEQFF. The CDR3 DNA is TGCAGTGCTAGAGATTTGGCTCATTACAATGAGCAGTTCTTC.

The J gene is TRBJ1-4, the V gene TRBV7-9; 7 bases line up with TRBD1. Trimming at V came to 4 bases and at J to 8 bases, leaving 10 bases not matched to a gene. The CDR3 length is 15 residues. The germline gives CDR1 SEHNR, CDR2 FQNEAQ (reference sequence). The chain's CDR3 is CASSSRDREKEKLFF. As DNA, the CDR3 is TGTGCCAGCAGCTCACGAGACAGGGAGAAGGAAAAACTGTTTTTT.

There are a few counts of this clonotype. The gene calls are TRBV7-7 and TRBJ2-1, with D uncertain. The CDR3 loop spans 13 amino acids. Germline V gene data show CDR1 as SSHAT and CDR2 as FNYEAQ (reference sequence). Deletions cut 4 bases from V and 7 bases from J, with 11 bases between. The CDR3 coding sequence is TGTGCCAGCAGCTCCCTGGTCGGGAATGAGCAGTTCTTC. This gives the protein CASSSLVGNEQFF. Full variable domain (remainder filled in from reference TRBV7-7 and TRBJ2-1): GAGVSQSPRYKVTKRGQDVTLRCDPISSHATLYWYQQALGQGPEFLTYFNYEAQPDKSGLPSDRFSAERPEGSISTLTIQRTEQRDSAMYRCASSSLVGNEQFFGPGTRLTVL.

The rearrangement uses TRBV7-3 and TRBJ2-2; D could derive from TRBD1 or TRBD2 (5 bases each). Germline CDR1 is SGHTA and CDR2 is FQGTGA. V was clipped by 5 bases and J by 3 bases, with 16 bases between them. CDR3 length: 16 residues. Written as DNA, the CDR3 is TGTGCCAGCAGCAACAGGAAAACTAGTTACACCGGGGAGCTGTTTTTT. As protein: CASSNRKTSYTGELFF.

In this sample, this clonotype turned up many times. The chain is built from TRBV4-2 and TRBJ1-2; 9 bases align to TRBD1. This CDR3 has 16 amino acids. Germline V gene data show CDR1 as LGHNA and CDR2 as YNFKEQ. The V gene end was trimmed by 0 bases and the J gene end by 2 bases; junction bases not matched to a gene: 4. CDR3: CASSQEVGQGNYGYTF. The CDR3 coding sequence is TGTGCCAGCAGCCAAGAGGTCGGACAGGGGAACTATGGCTACACCTTC.